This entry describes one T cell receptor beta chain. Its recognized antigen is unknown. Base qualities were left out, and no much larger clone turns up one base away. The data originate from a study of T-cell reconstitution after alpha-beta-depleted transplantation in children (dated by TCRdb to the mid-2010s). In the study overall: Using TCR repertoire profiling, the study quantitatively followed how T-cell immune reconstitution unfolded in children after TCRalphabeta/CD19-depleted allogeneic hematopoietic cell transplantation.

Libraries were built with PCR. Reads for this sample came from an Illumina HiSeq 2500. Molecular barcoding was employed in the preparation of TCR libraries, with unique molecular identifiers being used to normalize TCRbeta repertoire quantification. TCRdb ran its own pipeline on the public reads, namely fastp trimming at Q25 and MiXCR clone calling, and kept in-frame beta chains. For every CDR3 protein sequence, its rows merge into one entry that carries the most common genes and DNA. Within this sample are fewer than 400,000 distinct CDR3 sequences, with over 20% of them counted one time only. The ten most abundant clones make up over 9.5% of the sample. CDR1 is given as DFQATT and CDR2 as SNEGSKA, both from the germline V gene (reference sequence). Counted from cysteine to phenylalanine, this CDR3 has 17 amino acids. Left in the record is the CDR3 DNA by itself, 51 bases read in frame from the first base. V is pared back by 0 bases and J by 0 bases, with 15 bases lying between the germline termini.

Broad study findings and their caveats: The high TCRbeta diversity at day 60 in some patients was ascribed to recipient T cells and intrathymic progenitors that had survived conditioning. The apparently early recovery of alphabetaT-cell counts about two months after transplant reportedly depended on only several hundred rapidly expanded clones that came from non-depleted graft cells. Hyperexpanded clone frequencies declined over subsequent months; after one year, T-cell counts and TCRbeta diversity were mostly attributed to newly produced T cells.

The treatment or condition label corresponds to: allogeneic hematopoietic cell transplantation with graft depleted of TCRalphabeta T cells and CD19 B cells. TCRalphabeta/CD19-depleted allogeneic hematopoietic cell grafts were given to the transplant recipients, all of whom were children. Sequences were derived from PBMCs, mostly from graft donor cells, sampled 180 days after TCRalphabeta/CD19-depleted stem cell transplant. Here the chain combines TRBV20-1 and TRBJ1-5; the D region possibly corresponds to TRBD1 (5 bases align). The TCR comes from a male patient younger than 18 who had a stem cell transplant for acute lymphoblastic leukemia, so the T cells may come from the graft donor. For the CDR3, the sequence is CSARDPQGDYSNQPQHF. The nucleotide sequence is TGCAGTGCTAGAGATCCGCAGGGTGATTATAGCAATCAGCCCCAGCATTTT.